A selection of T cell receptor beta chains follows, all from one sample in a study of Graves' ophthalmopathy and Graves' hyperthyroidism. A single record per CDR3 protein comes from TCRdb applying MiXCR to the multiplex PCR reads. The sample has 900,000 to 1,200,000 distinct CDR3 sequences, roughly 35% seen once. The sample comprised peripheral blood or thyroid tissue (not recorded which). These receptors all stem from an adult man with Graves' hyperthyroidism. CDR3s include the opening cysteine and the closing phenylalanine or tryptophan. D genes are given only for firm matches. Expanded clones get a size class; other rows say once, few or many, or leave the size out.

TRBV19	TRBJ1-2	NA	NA	TGTGCCACCAGCACAGGGTACGACTATGGCTACACCTTC	CATSTGYDYGYTF
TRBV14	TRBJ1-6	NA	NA	TGTGCCAGCAGCCAAGTACGGGGTTCACCCCTCCACTTT	CASSQVRGSPLHF
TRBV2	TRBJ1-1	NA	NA	TGTGCCAGTCAGGGCGGGGGGCGTAACACTGAAGCTTTCTTT	CASQGGGRNTEAFF
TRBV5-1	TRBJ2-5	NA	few	TGCGCCAGCAGACAAGCAGGGTTTGCGCAAGAGACCCAGTACTTC	CASRQAGFAQETQYF
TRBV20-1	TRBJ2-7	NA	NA	TGCAGTGCCATAGTTAATTCAGGCTACGAGCAGTACTTC	CSAIVNSGYEQYF
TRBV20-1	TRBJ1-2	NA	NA	TGCAGTCGGAGGGGAGTATCCTATGGCTACACCTTC	CSRRGVSYGYTF
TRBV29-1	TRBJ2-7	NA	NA	TGCAGCTTAGGATCCGGTACTATACCATACGAGCAGTACTTC	CSLGSGTIPYEQYF
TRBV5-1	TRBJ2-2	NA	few	TGCGCCAGCAGCTTGGGGACGCGGCGGGTTACAACCACCGGGGAGCTGTTTTTT	CASSLGTRRVTTTGELFF
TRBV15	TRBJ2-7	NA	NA	TGTGCCACCAGCAGCCTCGGACAGTCCTACGAGCAGTACTTC	CATSSLGQSYEQYF
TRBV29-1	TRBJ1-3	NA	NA	TGCAGCGTTGGAGGGGTACCGAACACCATATATTTT	CSVGGVPNTIYF
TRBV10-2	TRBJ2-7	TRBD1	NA	TGCGCCAGCAGTGACTCCGGACAGGGGGGTTTTTCCTACGAGCAGTACTTC	CASSDSGQGGFSYEQYF
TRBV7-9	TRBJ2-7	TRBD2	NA	TGTGCCAGCAGCCCAACCGGGACTAGCCAAGAGCAGTACTTC	CASSPTGTSQEQYF
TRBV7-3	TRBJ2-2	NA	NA	TGTGCCAGCAGCTTAAATGGGGGCACCGGGGGGCTGTTTTTT	CASSLNGGTGGLFF
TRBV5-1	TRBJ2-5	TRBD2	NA	TGCGCCAGCAGCTTGGGGGTAGCGGGGGACCAGACCCAGTACTTC	CASSLGVAGDQTQYF
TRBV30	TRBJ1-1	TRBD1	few	TGTGCCTGGAGGGGACAGGGGGGGAACACTGAAGCTTTCTTT	CAWRGQGGNTEAFF
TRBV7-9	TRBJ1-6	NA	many	TGTGCCAGCCGATGGAGCTCGGACAGCCTCCACTTT	CASRWSSDSLHF
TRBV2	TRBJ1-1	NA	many	TGTGCCAGCAGTGAAGCGAAGGGATCGGGGAACACTGAAGCTTTCTTT	CASSEAKGSGNTEAFF
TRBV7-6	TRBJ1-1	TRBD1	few	TGTGCCAGCAGCTTAGTTCCCCAGGGGGCGAGTGAAGCTTTCTTT	CASSLVPQGASEAFF
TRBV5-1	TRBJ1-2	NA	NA	TGCGCCAGCAGCCAAGATCTTATTGAACCAGGGTATGGCTACACCTTC	CASSQDLIEPGYGYTF
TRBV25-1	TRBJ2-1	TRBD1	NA	TGTGCCAGCAGTGAATCGACAGGGAGTCACAATGAGCAGTTCTTC	CASSESTGSHNEQFF
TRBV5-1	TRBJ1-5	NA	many	TGCGCCAGCAGTTGGGCAGGGTTTCAGCCCCAGCATTTT	CASSWAGFQPQHF
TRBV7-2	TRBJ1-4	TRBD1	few	TGTGCCAGCAGCAATCGGGACAGGGGTAATGAAAAACTGTTTTTT	CASSNRDRGNEKLFF
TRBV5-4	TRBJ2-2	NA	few	TGTGCCAGCAGCGAACCACCTACCGGGGAGCTGTTTTTT	CASSEPPTGELFF
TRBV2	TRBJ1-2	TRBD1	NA	TGTGCCAGCAGTAAACAGGGGGGCAACGACTATGGCTACACCTTC	CASSKQGGNDYGYTF
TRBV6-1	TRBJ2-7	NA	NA	TGTGCCAGCAGCGGGACCCTTTCCTACGAGCAGTACTTC	CASSGTLSYEQYF
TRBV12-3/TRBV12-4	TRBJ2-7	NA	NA	TGTGCCAGCAGTTGGGAGCCCAGCGAGCAGTACTTC	CASSWEPSEQYF
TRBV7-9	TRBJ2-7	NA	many	TGTGCCAGCAGCCCTTCCCATCCCAGAAATAGCTCCTACGAGCAGTACTTC	CASSPSHPRNSSYEQYF
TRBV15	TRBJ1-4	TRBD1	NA	TGTGCCACCAGCCGTGCAGGGGGGAGTGAAAAACTGTTTTTT	CATSRAGGSEKLFF
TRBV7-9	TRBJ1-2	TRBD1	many	TGTGCCAGCAGCTACCGGGACAGGGGCTATGGCTACACCTTC	CASSYRDRGYGYTF
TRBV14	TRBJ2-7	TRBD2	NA	TGTGCCAGCAGCCAACCCATCCCGGGACTAGCCGGAAGGGAGCAGTACTTC	CASSQPIPGLAGREQYF
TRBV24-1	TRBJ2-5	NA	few	TGTGCCACCAGTGACGGACAGTATCAAGAGACCCAGTACTTC	CATSDGQYQETQYF
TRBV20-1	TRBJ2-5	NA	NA	TGCAGTGCTTTAGACCAGACCCAGTACTTC	CSALDQTQYF
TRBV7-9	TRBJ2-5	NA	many	TGTGCCAGCATGCTTAGGGAATTAGAAGAGACCCAGTACTTC	CASMLRELEETQYF
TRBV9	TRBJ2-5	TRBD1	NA	TGTGCCACCCGCCGGGACAGGGCAGAGACCCAGTACTTC	CATRRDRAETQYF
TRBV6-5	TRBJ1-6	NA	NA	TGTGCCAGCAGTTATACAGGAGACTATAATTCACCCCTCCACTTT	CASSYTGDYNSPLHF
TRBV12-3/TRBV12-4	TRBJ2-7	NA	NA	TGTGCCAGCAGCTTCCCGGGACACGAGCAGTACTTC	CASSFPGHEQYF
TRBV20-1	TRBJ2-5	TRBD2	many	TGCAGTGCTAGAGGCGGGGGATCACAAGAGACCCAGTACTTC	CSARGGGSQETQYF
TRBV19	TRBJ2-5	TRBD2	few	TGTGCCAGTAGTACTAGCGGGGGGGTAGAGACCCAGTACTTC	CASSTSGGVETQYF
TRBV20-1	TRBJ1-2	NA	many	TGCAGCCTTCGGGCCATATACGGCTACACCTTC	CSLRAIYGYTF
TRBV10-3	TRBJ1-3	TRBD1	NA	TGTGCCAGCAGTCGATCGGGACAGGGAGACTCTGGAAACACCATATATTTT	CASSRSGQGDSGNTIYF
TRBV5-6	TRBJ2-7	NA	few	TGTGCCAGCAGCTCGAATCCCCGGGACTGGTTTTACGAGCAGTACTTC	CASSSNPRDWFYEQYF
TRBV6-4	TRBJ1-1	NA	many	TGTGCCAGCAGTGATCCTAAGGGGCAAGCTTTCTTT	CASSDPKGQAFF
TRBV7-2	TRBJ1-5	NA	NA	TGTGCCAGCAGCTTAGTTCGGGGGTTGGGGGAGACCCAGCATTTT	CASSLVRGLGETQHF
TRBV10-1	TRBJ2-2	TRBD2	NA	TGTGCCAGCAGTTACGGGACTAGGGTCCCCGGGGAGCTGTTTTTT	CASSYGTRVPGELFF
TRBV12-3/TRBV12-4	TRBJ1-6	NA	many	TGTGCCAGCAGTTTTAGACAGCTGAATAATTCACCCCTCCACTTT	CASSFRQLNNSPLHF
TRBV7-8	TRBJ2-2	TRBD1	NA	TGTGCCAGCAGCCAGGGACAGGGGTCCACCGGGGAGCTGTTTTTT	CASSQGQGSTGELFF
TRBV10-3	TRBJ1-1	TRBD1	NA	TGTGCCAGCAACTGGGACAGGTTGAACACTGAAGCTTTCTTT	CASNWDRLNTEAFF
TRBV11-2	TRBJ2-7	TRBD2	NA	TGTGCCAGCAGCTTAAACCGGCCTCTAGCGGGGATTAGCCACGAGCAGTACTTC	CASSLNRPLAGISHEQYF
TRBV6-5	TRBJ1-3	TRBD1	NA	TGTGCCAGCAGACTACTCTCAGGGGGCAGGGTTGGAAACACCATATATTTT	CASRLLSGGRVGNTIYF
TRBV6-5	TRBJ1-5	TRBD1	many	TGTGCCAGCAGTCCCCGGGACAGGGTCAATCAGCCCCAGCATTTT	CASSPRDRVNQPQHF
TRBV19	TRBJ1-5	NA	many	TGTGCCAGTGCCCCAGGGGCCCATAGCAATCAGCCCCAGCATTTT	CASAPGAHSNQPQHF
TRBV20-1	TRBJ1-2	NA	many	TGCAGTGCTAGGGCAGGGACCAACTATGGCTACACCTTC	CSARAGTNYGYTF
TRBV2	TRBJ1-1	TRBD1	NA	TGTGCCAGCTCAAACAGGGGAGTTGACACTGAAGCTTTCTTT	CASSNRGVDTEAFF
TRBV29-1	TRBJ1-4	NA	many	TGCAGCGTTGTGATAGGCTTAAAGGATCATGAAAAACTGTTTTTT	CSVVIGLKDHEKLFF
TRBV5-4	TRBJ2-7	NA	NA	TGTGCCAGCAGCTTGGGCGACCAGAAATACGAGCAGTACTTC	CASSLGDQKYEQYF
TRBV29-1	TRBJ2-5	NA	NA	TGCAGCGTTGAGGGACTGAACCAAGAGACCCAGTACTTC	CSVEGLNQETQYF